One T cell receptor (beta chain) is described in this entry. The antigen remains undetermined. This record belongs to a study of T cell repertoires in cytomegalovirus infection. Study-level points and caveats: Ex vivo, HLA-C-restricted CMV-specific TCR beta clonotypes prevailed over the rest of the response. Carriers of CMV and the relevant HLA type were discriminated by public TCR beta frequency.

The CDR3 length is 15 residues. J was trimmed by 2 bases and V by 5 bases; bases with no gene match: 3. Germline V lookup: CDR1 MNHEY, CDR2 SVGAGI. TCRdb fed the reads into MiXCR, producing one record per CDR3 protein. The sample has fewer than 550,000 distinct CDR3 sequences, roughly 29% seen once. Material for sequencing was PBMCs. V usage is TRBV6-5 and J usage is TRBJ2-7, with 13 nucleotides matching TRBD2. The TCR originated in a human donor in good health (CMV status not recorded). Some clones in this sample may be carry-over from other donors' samples. The CDR3 region has the DNA TGTGCCAGCAGTCGGACTAGCGGGGGTGCCTACGAGCAGTACTTC. Translating gives CASSRTSGGAYEQYF.